These 15 T cell receptor beta chains were sequenced from one sample in a study of T cell responses to AZD1222 COVID-19 vaccine. TCRdb keeps only in-frame clones here, not all; method: immunoSEQ multiplex PCR. The table includes some 130,000 clones, 89% detected once. The starting material was peripheral blood, obtained on day 0 of AZD1222 vaccination. These receptor sequences come from an adult in good health.

V usage is TRBV6-5 and J usage is TRBJ2-1; 8 positions match TRBD2. The V segment lost 6 bases and the J segment 9 bases; nucleotides outside the gene matches: 10. Germline values: CDR1 MNHEY, CDR2 SVGAGI. CDR3 length equals 14 residues. CDR3 coding DNA: TGTGCCAGCAGGTCTACTGGGACTAGTGGTGAGCAGTTCTTC. This gives the protein CASRSTGTSGEQFF.

The sample holds a few counts of this clone. V gene TRBV28 combines with J gene TRBJ1-6; no reliable D call. The CDR3 is 11 residues long. Germline V gives CDR1 MDHEN, CDR2 SYDVKM. V lost 5 bases, J lost 13 bases, and 9 bases lay in between. The chain's CDR3 is CASSGRTPLHF. Written as DNA, the CDR3 is TGTGCCAGCAGTGGGAGAACTCCCCTCCACTTT.

In its sample, this clone was seen once. The chain couples TRBV19 to TRBJ1-5, with D maybe TRBD1 (5 bases). The V gene's germline CDR1 is LNHDA and CDR2 SQIVND (reference sequence). The CDR3 is 14 residues long. V lost 4 bases, J lost 5 bases, and 12 bases lay in between. The chain's CDR3 is CASSTTGLHQPQHF. CDR3 sequence (DNA): TGTGCCAGTAGTACCACAGGTCTACATCAGCCCCAGCATTTT. The full variable domain, completed using reference TRBV19 and TRBJ1-5, is DGGITQSPKYLFRKEGQNVTLSCEQNLNHDAMYWYRQDPGQGLRLIYYSQIVNDFQKGDIAEGYSVSREKKESFPLTVTSAQKNPTAFYLCASSTTGLHQPQHFGDGTRLSIL.

The chain carries TRBV13 and TRBJ1-2; D unclear. Trimming stripped 5 bases from V and 4 bases from J, with 11 bases between. The CDR3 runs to 13 residues. CDR1 is PRHDT, CDR2 FYEKMQ, per germline (reference sequence). CDR3 in amino acids: CASSAEISYGYTF. CDR3 in DNA: TGTGCCAGCAGCGCTGAGATCAGCTATGGCTACACCTTC.

The chain couples TRBV5-1 to TRBJ2-2, with 13 bases identical to TRBD2. The CDR3 length is 15 residues. The germline V gene has CDR1 SGHRS and CDR2 YFSETQ. V gave up 4 bases and J gave up 6 bases; unmatched junction bases: 3. The DNA of the CDR3 is TGCGCCAGCAGCACCGGGACTAGCGGGGCCGGGGAGCTGTTTTTT. Protein: CASSTGTSGAGELFF.

The chain's CDR3 is CASSEAGTSEFF. The CDR3 bases are TGTGCCAGCAGTGAAGCGGGGACAAGTGAGTTCTTC. V and J are TRBV2 and TRBJ2-1; D possibly corresponds to TRBD1 (6 bases). Germline CDR1 reads SNHLY; CDR2 reads FYNNEI. This CDR3 contains 12 residues. The V and J ends lost 0 bases and 14 bases respectively, with 11 bases between them.

The CDR3: CASRPYRGLNTEAFF. The CDR3 DNA sequence: TGTGCCAGCAGACCCTACAGGGGCCTGAACACTGAAGCTTTCTTT. The chain couples TRBV6-5 to TRBJ1-1, with TRBD1 identical over 7 bases. This CDR3 comprises 15 residues. In germline, CDR1 is MNHEY, CDR2 SVGAGI. Trimming removed 6 bases from V and 0 bases from J; junction bases left unmatched: 7.

This clone appeared a few times. The V call is TRBV30, the J call TRBJ2-1, with TRBD1 matching over 7 bases. The CDR3 is made up of 15 amino acids. The germline V gene encodes CDR1 GTSNPN and CDR2 SVGIG (reference sequence). V was pared by 0 bases and J by 1 base, with 3 bases of the junction left unmatched. CDR3 protein: CAWSVTGASYNEQFF. The DNA for the CDR3 is TGTGCCTGGAGTGTCACAGGGGCATCCTACAATGAGCAGTTCTTC. Filled out from reference TRBV30 and TRBJ2-1, the complete variable domain reads SQTIHQWPATLVQPVGSPLSLECTVEGTSNPNLYWYRQAAGRGLQLLFYSVGIGQISSEVPQNLSASRPQDRQFILSSKKLLLSDSGFYLCAWSVTGASYNEQFFGPGTRLTVL.

This CDR3 reads CAWKAEETQYF. DNA for the CDR3: TGTGCCTGGAAAGCGGAGGAGACCCAGTACTTC. This chain links TRBV30 with TRBJ2-5; D may be TRBD2 (5 bases). Germline CDR1 reads GTSNPN; CDR2 reads SVGIG (reference sequence). The V and J ends lost 4 bases and 5 bases respectively, with 8 bases between them. The CDR3 is made up of 11 amino acids.

The V and J genes are TRBV18 and TRBJ2-5; D not resolved. The V gene lost 6 bases and the J gene lost 5 bases, with 19 bases spanning the gap. Germline CDR1 KGHSH, CDR2 LQKENI. The CDR3 sequence is 15 residues long. The CDR3 protein is CASSHSDRLRETQYF. CDR3 coding DNA: TGTGCCAGCTCCCACTCGGATCGACTCCGTGAGACCCAGTACTTC. Complete variable domain (other parts from reference TRBV18 and TRBJ2-5): NAGVMQNPRHLVRRRGQEARLRCSPMKGHSHVYWYRQLPEEGLKFMVYLQKENIIDESGMPKERFSAEFPKEGPSILRIQQVVRGDSAAYFCASSHSDRLRETQYFGPGTRLLVL.

V usage is TRBV7-2 and J usage is TRBJ1-2; TRBD1 aligns across 9 bases. Germline V gene data show CDR1 as SGHTA and CDR2 as FQGNSA. The junction had 7 bases not matched to a gene; V was cut back by 4 bases and J by 4 bases. The CDR3 runs to 15 residues. The CDR3 here is CASSSPDRGTYGYTF. In nucleotides, the CDR3 is TGTGCCAGCAGCTCCCCGGACAGGGGAACCTATGGCTACACCTTC.

This chain joins TRBV19 and TRBJ2-1, with D maybe TRBD2 (5 bases). Trimming stripped 5 bases from V and 6 bases from J, with 17 bases between. The length of the CDR3 is 15 residues. Looked up from germline, CDR1 is LNHDA and CDR2 is SQIVND (reference sequence). CDR3 coding DNA: TGTGCCAGTAGTGACAATCAGAAGCGGCTCAATGAGCAGTTCTTC. This gives the protein CASSDNQKRLNEQFF.

The chain links TRBV6-5 to TRBJ1-5; 7 nucleotides align to TRBD1. Trimming took 6 bases from V and 7 from J; bases not matched to a gene: 9. Germline V CDR1 and CDR2: MNHEY, SVGAGI. The CDR3 is 14 amino acids. Here the CDR3 DNA reads TGTGCCAGCAGCCTGACAGGGTCTTGGCAGCCCCAGCATTTT. It specifies CASSLTGSWQPQHF.

This chain uses TRBV10-3 with TRBJ2-3, with no clear D. CDR3 size: 11 residues. V was shortened by 11 bases and J by 5 bases, with 11 bases between the two germline ends. Germline V gene data show CDR1 as ENHRY and CDR2 as SYGVKD. The CDR3 sequence is CAVHAGDTQYF. The CDR3 DNA reads TGTGCCGTCCACGCAGGAGATACGCAGTATTTT.

The rearrangement links TRBV18 to TRBJ1-4, with D unclear. V gave up 5 bases and J gave up 8 bases, with 12 bases separating them. The CDR3 runs 13 residues. The germline V gene has CDR1 KGHSH and CDR2 LQKENI. CDR3 in DNA: TGTGCCAGCTCATCTCGTACCTCGGAAAAACTGTTTTTT. Protein product: CASSSRTSEKLFF. The entire variable domain, with the rest obtained from reference TRBV18 and TRBJ1-4, is as follows: NAGVMQNPRHLVRRRGQEARLRCSPMKGHSHVYWYRQLPEEGLKFMVYLQKENIIDESGMPKERFSAEFPKEGPSILRIQQVVRGDSAAYFCASSSRTSEKLFFGSGTQLSVL.